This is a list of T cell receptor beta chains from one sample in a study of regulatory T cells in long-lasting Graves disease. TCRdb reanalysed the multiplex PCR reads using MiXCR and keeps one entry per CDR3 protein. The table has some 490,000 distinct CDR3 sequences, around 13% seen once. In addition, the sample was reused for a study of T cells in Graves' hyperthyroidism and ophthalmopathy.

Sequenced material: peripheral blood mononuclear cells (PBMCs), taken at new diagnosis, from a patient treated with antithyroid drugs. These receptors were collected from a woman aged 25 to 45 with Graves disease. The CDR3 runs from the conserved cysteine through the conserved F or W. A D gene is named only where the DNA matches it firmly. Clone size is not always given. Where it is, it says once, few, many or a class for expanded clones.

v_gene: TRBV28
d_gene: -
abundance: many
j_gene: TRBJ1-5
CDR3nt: TGTGCCAGCAGTACCACAGGCTACTTCGACCAGCCCCAGCATTTT
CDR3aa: CASSTTGYFDQPQHF

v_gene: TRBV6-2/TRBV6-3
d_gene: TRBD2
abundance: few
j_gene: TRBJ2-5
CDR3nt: TGTGCCAGCAGTTACCCTCTCCTAGCGGGAGCTGAGGAGACCCAGTACTTC
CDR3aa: CASSYPLLAGAEETQYF

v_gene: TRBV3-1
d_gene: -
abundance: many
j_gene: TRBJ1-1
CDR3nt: TGTGCCAGCAGCCCCGCCGGCGGGGTAGCCACTGAAGCTTTCTTT
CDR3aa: CASSPAGGVATEAFF

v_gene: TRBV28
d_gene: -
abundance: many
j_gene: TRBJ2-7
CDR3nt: TGTGCCAGCAGGAATAGCGTGCCCTACGAGCAGTACTTC
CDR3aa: CASRNSVPYEQYF

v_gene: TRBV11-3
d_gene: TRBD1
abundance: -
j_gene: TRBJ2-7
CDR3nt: TGTGCCAGCAGCACAGGGGGCGCGGGAGTATCCTACGAGCAGTACTTC
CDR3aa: CASSTGGAGVSYEQYF

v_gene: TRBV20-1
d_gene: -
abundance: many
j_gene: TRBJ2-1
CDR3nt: TGCAGTGCTAGTCAGCGGTTCTACAATGAGCAGTTCTTC
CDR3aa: CSASQRFYNEQFF

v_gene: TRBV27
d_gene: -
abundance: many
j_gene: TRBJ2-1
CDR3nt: TGTGCCAGCAGTTTAGGGGGGAGCAACAATGAGCAGTTCTTC
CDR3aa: CASSLGGSNNEQFF

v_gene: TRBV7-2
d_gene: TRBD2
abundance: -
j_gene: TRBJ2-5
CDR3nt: TGTGCCAGCAGCTCGTCCGGGACTAGCGTCCAAGAGACCCAGTACTTC
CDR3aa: CASSSSGTSVQETQYF

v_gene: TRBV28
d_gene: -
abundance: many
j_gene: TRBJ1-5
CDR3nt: TGTGCCATCAAGGGGGGGGGGCTACGCAATCAGCCCCAGCATTTT
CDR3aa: CAIKGGGLRNQPQHF

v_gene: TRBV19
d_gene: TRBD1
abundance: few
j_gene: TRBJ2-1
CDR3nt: TGTGCCAGTAGTGCCTGGACAGGTCTCGGGGAGCAGTTCTTC
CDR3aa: CASSAWTGLGEQFF

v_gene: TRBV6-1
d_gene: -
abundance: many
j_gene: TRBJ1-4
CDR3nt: TGTGCCAGCAGGGACCGCGAAAAACTGTTTTTT
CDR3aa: CASRDREKLFF

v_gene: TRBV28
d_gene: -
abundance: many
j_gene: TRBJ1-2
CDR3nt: TGTGCCAGCTCGACCCTACATGGCTACACCTTC
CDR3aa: CASSTLHGYTF

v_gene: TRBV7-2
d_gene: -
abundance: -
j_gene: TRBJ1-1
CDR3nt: TGTGCCAGCAGCTTAGCGTGGGGGGGGGAAGCTTTCTTT
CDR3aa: CASSLAWGGEAFF

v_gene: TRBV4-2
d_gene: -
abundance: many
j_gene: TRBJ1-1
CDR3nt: TGTGCCAGCAGCCAAGACTTGAGTGTAGAGAACACTGAAGCTTTCTTT
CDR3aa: CASSQDLSVENTEAFF

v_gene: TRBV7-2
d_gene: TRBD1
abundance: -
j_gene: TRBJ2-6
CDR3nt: TGTGCCAGCAGCAGACGACCGGGACAGGATAGATCTGCTGGGGCCAACGTCCTGACTTTC
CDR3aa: CASSRRPGQDRSAGANVLTF

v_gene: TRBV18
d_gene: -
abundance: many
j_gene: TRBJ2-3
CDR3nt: TGTGCCAGCTCACCGACAAGGAGCACAGATACGCAGTATTTT
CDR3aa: CASSPTRSTDTQYF

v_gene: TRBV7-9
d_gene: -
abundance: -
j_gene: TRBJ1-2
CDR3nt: TGTGCCAGCAGCTTAGTGCCACTCTCCCCCTTTGGCTACACCTTC
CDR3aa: CASSLVPLSPFGYTF

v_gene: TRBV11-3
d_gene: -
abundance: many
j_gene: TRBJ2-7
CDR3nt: TGTGCCAGCAGCGGGGTAGGGGTCTACGAGCAGTACTTC
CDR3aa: CASSGVGVYEQYF

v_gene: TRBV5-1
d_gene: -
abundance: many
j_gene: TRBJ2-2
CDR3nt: TGCGCCAGCCACACCACCGGGGAGCTGTTTTTT
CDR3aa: CASHTTGELFF

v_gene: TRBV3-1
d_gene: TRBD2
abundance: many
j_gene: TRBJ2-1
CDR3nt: TGTGCCAGCAGCCAATCTTCCCTAGCGGGAGCAAGTGAGCAGTTCTTC
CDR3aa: CASSQSSLAGASEQFF

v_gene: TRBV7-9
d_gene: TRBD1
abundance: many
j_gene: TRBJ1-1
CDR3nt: TGTGCCAGCAGCTCCGGGGACAGGGCTACTGAAGCTTTCTTT
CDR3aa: CASSSGDRATEAFF

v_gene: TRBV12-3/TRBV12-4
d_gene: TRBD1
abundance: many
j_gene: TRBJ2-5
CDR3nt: TGTGCCAGCAGTTCGGACAGGGGGTCCCCCCCGACCCAGTACTTC
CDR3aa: CASSSDRGSPPTQYF

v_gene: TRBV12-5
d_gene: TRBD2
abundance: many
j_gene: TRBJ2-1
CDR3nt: TGTGCTAGTGGTTTGAGTAGCGGGAGCGGTACGTATGAGCAGTTCTTC
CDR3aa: CASGLSSGSGTYEQFF

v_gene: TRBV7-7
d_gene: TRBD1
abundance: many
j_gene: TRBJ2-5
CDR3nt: TGTGCTAGCAGTACGGACAGGGGGATTCAAGAGACCCAGTACTTC
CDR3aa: CASSTDRGIQETQYF

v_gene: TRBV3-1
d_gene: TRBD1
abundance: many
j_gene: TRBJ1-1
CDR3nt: TGTGCCAGCAGCCAAGACCTGGTAGGACAGGCCACTGAAGCTTTCTTT
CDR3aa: CASSQDLVGQATEAFF

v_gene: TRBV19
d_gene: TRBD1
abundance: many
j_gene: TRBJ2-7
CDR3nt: TGTGCCACCAGCGTTACAGGGGGTTACGAGCAGTACTTC
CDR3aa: CATSVTGGYEQYF

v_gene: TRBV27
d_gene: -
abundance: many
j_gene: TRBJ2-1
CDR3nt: TGTGCCAGCAGTTTTTACTCCTACAATGAGCAGTTCTTC
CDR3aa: CASSFYSYNEQFF

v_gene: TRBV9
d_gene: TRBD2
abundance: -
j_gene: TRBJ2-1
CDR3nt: TGTGCCAGCAGCGTAGTATCTCGGACTAGCTCGTACAATGAGCAGTTCTTC
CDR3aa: CASSVVSRTSSYNEQFF

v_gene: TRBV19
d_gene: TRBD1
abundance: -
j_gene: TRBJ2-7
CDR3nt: TGTGCCAGTAGTATATCCCTCGGACCAACAGGGGACGAGCAGTACTTC
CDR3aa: CASSISLGPTGDEQYF

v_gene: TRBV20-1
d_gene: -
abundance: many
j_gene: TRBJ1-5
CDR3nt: TGCAGTGTCACCAGTCCCAATCAGCCCCAGCATTTT
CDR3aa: CSVTSPNQPQHF

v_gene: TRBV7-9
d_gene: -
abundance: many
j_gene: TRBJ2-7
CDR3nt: TGTGCCAGCAGCTTTGGGTCAAACACCTACGAGCAGTACTTC
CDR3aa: CASSFGSNTYEQYF

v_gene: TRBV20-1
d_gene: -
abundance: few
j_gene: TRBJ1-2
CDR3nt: TGCAGTGCTAGAGGGGGGGGGGACTCCTATGGCTACACCTTC
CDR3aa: CSARGGGDSYGYTF

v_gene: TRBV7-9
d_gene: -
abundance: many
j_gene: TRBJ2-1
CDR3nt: TGTGCCAGCAGCTACAGCGATAGACAGAACAATGAGCAGTTCTTC
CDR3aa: CASSYSDRQNNEQFF

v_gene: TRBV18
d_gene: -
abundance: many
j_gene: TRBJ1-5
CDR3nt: TGTGCCAGCTCACCACGCCCGGGGACTCAGCCCCAGCATTTT
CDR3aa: CASSPRPGTQPQHF

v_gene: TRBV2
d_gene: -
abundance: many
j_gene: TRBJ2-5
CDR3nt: TGTGCCAGCAGTGAATTTGCAGGGGAAGAGACCCAGTACTTC
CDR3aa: CASSEFAGEETQYF

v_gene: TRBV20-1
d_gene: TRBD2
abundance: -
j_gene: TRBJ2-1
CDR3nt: TGCAGTACCTACCATCCTAGCGGGAGCGGAAATGAGCAGTTCTTC
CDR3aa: CSTYHPSGSGNEQFF

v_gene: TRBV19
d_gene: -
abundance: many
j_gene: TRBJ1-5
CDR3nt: TGTGCCAGTAGTATAGGCCACAGAGACTATCGGCCCCAGCATTTT
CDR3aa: CASSIGHRDYRPQHF

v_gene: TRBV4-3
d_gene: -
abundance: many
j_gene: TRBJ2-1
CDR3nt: TGCGCCAGCAGCCAAGGCCTGGGGGGAAGCTCCTACAATGAGCAGTTCTTC
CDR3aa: CASSQGLGGSSYNEQFF

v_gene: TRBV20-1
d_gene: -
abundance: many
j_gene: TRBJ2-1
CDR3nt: TGCAGTGCTAGGGAGTCCTCCTACAATGAGCAGTTCTTC
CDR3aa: CSARESSYNEQFF

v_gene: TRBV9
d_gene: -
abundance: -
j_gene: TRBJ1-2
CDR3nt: TGTGCCAGCAACCCTTGGAGTTCTGGCTACACCTTC
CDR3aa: CASNPWSSGYTF

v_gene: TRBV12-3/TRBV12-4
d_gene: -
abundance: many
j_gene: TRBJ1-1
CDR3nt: TGTGCCAGCAGAAGGTTGTCGGGAACTGAAGCTTTCTTT
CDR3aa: CASRRLSGTEAFF

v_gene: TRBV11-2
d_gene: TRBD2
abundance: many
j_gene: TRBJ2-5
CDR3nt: TGTGCCAGCAGCCGGACTAGCGGCCAAGAGACCCAGTACTTC
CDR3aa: CASSRTSGQETQYF